Listed here are 3 T cell receptor beta chains from one sample, sequenced in a study of CD8 T cells in ankylosing spondylitis. MiXCR, run by TCRdb on the 5' RACE reads, gives a single entry per CDR3 protein. The sample has tens of thousands of distinct CDR3 sequences, roughly 11% seen once; the top ten hold about 1.4%. Material: blood, either unsorted or a sorted T cell fraction (not recorded which). The receptor set was obtained from a male donor with ankylosing spondylitis or in good health (not recorded which).

This clonotype was observed a handful of times. V gene TRBV2 combines with J gene TRBJ2-3; no reliable D call. The V end lost 1 base, the J end lost 2 bases, and 7 bases lay between the germline ends. The CDR3 extends over 14 amino acids. CDR1 is SNHLY and CDR2 is FYNNEI in the germline V gene. This chain's CDR3 is CASSEGGFTDTQYF. The CDR3 DNA follows: TGTGCCAGCAGTGAAGGCGGCTTCACAGATACGCAGTATTTT.

The sample holds many counts of this clonotype. The chain links TRBV2 to TRBJ1-1; 8 bases are shared with TRBD1. This CDR3 contains 15 residues. Germline values: CDR1 SNHLY, CDR2 FYNNEI. V was clipped by 3 bases and J by 5 bases; unmatched bases: 8. This CDR3 is CASSDAQGVRTEAFF. For the CDR3, the DNA is TGTGCCAGCAGTGATGCACAGGGGGTAAGGACTGAAGCTTTCTTT.

This clonotype occurred many times. The chain is built from TRBV5-1 and TRBJ2-2; TRBD1 might be the D (7 bases). This CDR3 contains 14 residues. Germline V CDR1 and CDR2: SGHRS, YFSETQ. V lost 3 bases to trimming and J lost 4 bases, with 10 bases between them. CDR3 in DNA: TGCGCCAGCAGCTCCAGGGGGGCCACCGGGGAGCTGTTTTTT. This translates into CASSSRGATGELFF.